This T cell receptor (beta chain) was found in a study of blood T cell repertoires in COVID-19. On the study more broadly: The study drew acute and convalescent COVID-19 samples from the United States, Italy and Spain.

The CDR3 consists of 13 residues. Germline CDR1 is SGHTA and CDR2 is FQGTGA. The germline V and J ends were trimmed by 2 bases and 4 bases, with 5 bases remaining between them. As processed by the authors: Estimation of nucleated cell counts relied on the amplification of reference gene primers. Some clones are missing from TCRdb's copy, which holds only in-frame ones; the method was immunoSEQ multiplex PCR. V and J calls and clone size are copied from that table; D and trimming were computed from the DNA. This table holds roughly 97,000 clones, approximately 82% found once. This sequence joins TRBV7-3 and TRBJ2-2; no reliable D call. Material: peripheral blood. The sequence was collected from a man between 65 and 85 years old with acute or convalescent COVID-19. The CDR3 nucleotides are TGTGCCAGCAGCTTATTCGGCACCGGGGAGCTGTTTTTT. Its translation is CASSLFGTGELFF.